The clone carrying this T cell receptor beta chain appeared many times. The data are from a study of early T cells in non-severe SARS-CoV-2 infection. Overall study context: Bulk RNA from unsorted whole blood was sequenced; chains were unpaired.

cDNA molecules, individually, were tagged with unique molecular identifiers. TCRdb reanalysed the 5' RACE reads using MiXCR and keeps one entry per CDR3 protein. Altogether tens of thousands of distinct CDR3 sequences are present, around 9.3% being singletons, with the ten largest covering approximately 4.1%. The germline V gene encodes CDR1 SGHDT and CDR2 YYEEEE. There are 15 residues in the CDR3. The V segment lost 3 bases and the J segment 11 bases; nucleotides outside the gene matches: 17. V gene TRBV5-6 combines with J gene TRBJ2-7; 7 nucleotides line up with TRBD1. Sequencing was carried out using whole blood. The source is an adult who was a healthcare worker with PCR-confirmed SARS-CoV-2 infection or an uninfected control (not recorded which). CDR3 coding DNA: TGTGCCAGCAGCTCCCTAGGGCCCGGACAGGAAAAGGAGTACTTC. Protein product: CASSSLGPGQEKEYF.